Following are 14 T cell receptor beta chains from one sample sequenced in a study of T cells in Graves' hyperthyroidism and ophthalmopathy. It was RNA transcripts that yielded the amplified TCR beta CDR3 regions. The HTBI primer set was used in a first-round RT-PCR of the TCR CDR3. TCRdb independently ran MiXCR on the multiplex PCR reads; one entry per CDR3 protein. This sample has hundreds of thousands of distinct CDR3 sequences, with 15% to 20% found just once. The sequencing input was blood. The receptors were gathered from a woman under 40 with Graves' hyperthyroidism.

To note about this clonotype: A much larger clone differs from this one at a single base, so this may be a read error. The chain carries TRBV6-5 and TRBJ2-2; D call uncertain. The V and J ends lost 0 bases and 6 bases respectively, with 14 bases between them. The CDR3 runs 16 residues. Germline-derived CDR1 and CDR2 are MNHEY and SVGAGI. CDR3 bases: TGTGCCAGCAGTTACTCGGGTCGTACAAGGGCCGGGGAGCTGTTTTTT. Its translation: CASSYSGRTRAGELFF.

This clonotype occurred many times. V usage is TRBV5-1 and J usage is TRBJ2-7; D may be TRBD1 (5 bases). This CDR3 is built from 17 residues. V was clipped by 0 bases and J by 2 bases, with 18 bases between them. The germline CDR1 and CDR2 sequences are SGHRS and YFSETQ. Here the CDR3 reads CASSLEGSVALPYEQYF. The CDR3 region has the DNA TGCGCCAGCAGCTTGGAGGGGTCGGTGGCTCTCCCCTACGAGCAGTACTTC.

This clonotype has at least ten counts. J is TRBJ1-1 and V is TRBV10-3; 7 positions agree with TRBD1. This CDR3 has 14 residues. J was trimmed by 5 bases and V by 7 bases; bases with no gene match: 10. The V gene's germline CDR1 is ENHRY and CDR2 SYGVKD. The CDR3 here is CAITETGSVTEAFF. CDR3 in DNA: TGTGCCATCACCGAGACAGGGTCGGTAACTGAAGCTTTCTTT.

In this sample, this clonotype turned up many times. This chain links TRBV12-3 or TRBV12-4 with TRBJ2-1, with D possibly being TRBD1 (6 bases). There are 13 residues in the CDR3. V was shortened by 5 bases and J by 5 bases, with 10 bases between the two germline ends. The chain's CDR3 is CASSLHRDNEQFF. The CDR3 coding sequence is TGTGCCAGCAGTCTCCACAGGGACAATGAGCAGTTCTTC.

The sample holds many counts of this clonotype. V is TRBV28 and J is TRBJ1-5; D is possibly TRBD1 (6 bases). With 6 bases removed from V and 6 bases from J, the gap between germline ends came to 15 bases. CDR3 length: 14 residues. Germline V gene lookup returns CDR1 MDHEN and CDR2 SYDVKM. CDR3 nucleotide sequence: TGTGCCAGCAGGATCCAGGGGAGCGGTCAGCCCCAGCATTTT. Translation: CASRIQGSGQPQHF.

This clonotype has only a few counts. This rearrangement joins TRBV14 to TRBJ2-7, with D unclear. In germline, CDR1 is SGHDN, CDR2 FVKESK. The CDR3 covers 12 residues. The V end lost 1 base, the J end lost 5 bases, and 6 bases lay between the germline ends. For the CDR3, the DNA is TGTGCCAGCAGCCAAGGTAGGGACGAGCAGTACTTC. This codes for CASSQGRDEQYF.

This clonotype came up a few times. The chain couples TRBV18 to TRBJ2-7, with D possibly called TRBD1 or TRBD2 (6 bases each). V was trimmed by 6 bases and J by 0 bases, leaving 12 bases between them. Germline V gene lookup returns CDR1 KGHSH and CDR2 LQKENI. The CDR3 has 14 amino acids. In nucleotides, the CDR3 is TGTGCCAGCTCCCCGGGGGCGAACTCCTACGAGCAGTACTTC. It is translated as CASSPGANSYEQYF.

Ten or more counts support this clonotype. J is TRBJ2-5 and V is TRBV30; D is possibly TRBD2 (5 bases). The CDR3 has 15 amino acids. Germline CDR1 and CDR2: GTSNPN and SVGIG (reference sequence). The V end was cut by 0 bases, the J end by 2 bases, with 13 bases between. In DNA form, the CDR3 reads TGTGCCTGGAGTGTGGACTCCACGGGTCAAGAGACCCAGTACTTC. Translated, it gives CAWSVDSTGQETQYF.

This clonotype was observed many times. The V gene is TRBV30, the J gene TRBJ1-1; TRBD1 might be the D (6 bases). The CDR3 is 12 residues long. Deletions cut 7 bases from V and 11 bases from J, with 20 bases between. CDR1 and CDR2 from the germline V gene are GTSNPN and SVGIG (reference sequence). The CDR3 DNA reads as TGTGCCTCCTTAGGGGGGCGAGAAGAGGCTTTCTTT. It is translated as CASLGGREEAFF.

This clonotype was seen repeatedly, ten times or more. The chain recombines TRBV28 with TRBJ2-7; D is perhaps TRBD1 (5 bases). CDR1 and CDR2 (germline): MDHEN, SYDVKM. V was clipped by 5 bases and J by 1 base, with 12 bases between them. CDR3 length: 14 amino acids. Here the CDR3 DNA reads TGTGCCAGCAGTACCACAGGCCTTTCCTACGAGCAGTACTTC. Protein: CASSTTGLSYEQYF.

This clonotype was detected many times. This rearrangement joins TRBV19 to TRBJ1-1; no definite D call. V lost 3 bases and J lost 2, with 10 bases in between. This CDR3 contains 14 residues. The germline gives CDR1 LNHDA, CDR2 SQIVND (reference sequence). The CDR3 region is CASSIGQANTEAFF. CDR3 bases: TGTGCCAGTAGTATCGGTCAGGCTAACACTGAAGCTTTCTTT.

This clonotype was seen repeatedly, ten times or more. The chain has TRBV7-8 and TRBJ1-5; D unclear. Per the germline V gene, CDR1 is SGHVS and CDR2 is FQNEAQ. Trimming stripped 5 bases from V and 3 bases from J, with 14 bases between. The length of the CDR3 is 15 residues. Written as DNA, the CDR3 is TGTGCCAGCAGCGCCCTGGGCGGGTCCAATCAGCCCCAGCATTTT. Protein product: CASSALGGSNQPQHF.

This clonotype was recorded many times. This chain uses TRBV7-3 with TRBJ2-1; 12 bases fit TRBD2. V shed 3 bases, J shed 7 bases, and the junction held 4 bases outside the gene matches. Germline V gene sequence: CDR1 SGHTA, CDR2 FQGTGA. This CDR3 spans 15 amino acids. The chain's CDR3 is CASSLTSGSQNEQFF. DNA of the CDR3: TGTGCCAGCAGCTTGACTAGCGGGAGTCAGAATGAGCAGTTCTTC. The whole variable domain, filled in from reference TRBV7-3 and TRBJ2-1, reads GAGVSQTPSNKVTEKGKYVELRCDPISGHTALYWYRQSLGQGPEFLIYFQGTGAADDSGLPNDRFFAVRPEGSVSTLKIQRTERGDSAVYLCASSLTSGSQNEQFFGPGTRLTVL.

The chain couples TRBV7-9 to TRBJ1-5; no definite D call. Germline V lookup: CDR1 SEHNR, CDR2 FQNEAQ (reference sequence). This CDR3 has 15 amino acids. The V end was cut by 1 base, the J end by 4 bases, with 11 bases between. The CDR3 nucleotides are TGTGCCAGCAGCTTAGGAGACCACCTTAATCAGCCCCAGCATTTT. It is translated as CASSLGDHLNQPQHF.